This is a list of T cell receptor beta chains from one sample in a study of post-analysis software for immune sequencing data. TCRdb recomputed calls from the PCR reads with MiXCR, one row per CDR3 protein. The sample lists fewer than 900,000 distinct CDR3 sequences, around 46% occurring once. The sample comprised blood. The source of these receptors is a girl aged 5 to 17 with multiple sclerosis. Both conserved end residues are part of each CDR3. The order of the fields is D gene, V gene, clone size, J gene, CDR3 DNA, CDR3 protein. D genes are given only for firm matches. Size tells how often a clone was seen (once, few, many) or the class of an expanded clone, and some rows leave it out.

d_call: -
v_call: TRBV18
clone_size: few
j_call: TRBJ2-1
cdr3_nt: TGTGCCAGCTCACCTACAGGGCGGGGTGAGCAGTTCTTC
cdr3_aa: CASSPTGRGEQFF

d_call: -
v_call: TRBV11-2
clone_size: -
j_call: TRBJ1-2
cdr3_nt: TGTGCCAGCAGCCCGGGGGGGGCCGCCCATGGCTACACCTTC
cdr3_aa: CASSPGGAAHGYTF

d_call: TRBD1
v_call: TRBV29-1
clone_size: -
j_call: TRBJ2-3
cdr3_nt: TGCAGCGTTGACGGACAGGGGGCTTGGGATACGCAGTATTTT
cdr3_aa: CSVDGQGAWDTQYF

d_call: -
v_call: TRBV29-1
clone_size: -
j_call: TRBJ1-2
cdr3_nt: TGCAGCGTCGGGGGGGTAGGAGGCCGCTGGGGCTACACCTTC
cdr3_aa: CSVGGVGGRWGYTF

d_call: TRBD1
v_call: TRBV6-5
clone_size: few
j_call: TRBJ1-2
cdr3_nt: TGTGCCAGCAGTTACGCTCCGGGACAGGGTAACTACTATGGCTACACCTTC
cdr3_aa: CASSYAPGQGNYYGYTF

d_call: TRBD2
v_call: TRBV10-3
clone_size: -
j_call: TRBJ2-1
cdr3_nt: TGTGCCATCAGTGAGACTAGCGGGAGAGATGAGCAGTTCTTC
cdr3_aa: CAISETSGRDEQFF

d_call: -
v_call: TRBV15
clone_size: few
j_call: TRBJ2-7
cdr3_nt: TGTGCCACCAGCAGTAAGGGCCTACCCTACGAGCAGTACTTC
cdr3_aa: CATSSKGLPYEQYF

d_call: TRBD1
v_call: TRBV10-3
clone_size: -
j_call: TRBJ1-2
cdr3_nt: TGTGCCATCAGTAGCAACAGGGGACGTAACTATGGCAACACCTTC
cdr3_aa: CAISSNRGRNYGNTF

d_call: -
v_call: TRBV27
clone_size: -
j_call: TRBJ2-7
cdr3_nt: TGTGCCAGCAGTTTAGGGCGGAGGGCGATCTACGAGCAGTACTTC
cdr3_aa: CASSLGRRAIYEQYF

d_call: -
v_call: TRBV7-9
clone_size: -
j_call: TRBJ1-5
cdr3_nt: TGTGCCAGCAGCTTTGGGACAAATAGCAATCAGCCCCAGCATTTT
cdr3_aa: CASSFGTNSNQPQHF

d_call: -
v_call: TRBV18
clone_size: -
j_call: TRBJ2-5
cdr3_nt: TGTGCCAGCTCACCTTTGGGGTACCAAGAGACCCAGTACTTC
cdr3_aa: CASSPLGYQETQYF

d_call: -
v_call: TRBV4-1
clone_size: -
j_call: TRBJ1-1
cdr3_nt: TGCGCCAGCAGCCAAGGGGGACGGGGCGAAGCTTTCTTT
cdr3_aa: CASSQGGRGEAFF

d_call: TRBD1
v_call: TRBV20-1
clone_size: few
j_call: TRBJ1-2
cdr3_nt: TGCAGTGCCAACCCCGGGACAGGGGGCCATGGCTACACCTTC
cdr3_aa: CSANPGTGGHGYTF

d_call: -
v_call: TRBV18
clone_size: -
j_call: TRBJ2-1
cdr3_nt: TGTGCCAGCTCCCTCAGGGGGGGAGTCCGGTTCAATGAGCAGTTCTTC
cdr3_aa: CASSLRGGVRFNEQFF

d_call: -
v_call: TRBV9
clone_size: -
j_call: TRBJ2-7
cdr3_nt: TGTGCCAGCAGCAGAGGGATTACTCCAGACGAGCAGTACTTC
cdr3_aa: CASSRGITPDEQYF

d_call: -
v_call: TRBV3-1
clone_size: -
j_call: TRBJ2-4
cdr3_nt: TGTGCCAGCAGCCAAACCGAAAACATTCAGTACTTC
cdr3_aa: CASSQTENIQYF

d_call: -
v_call: TRBV20-1
clone_size: -
j_call: TRBJ2-4
cdr3_nt: TGCAGTGCTAGAGTCCCGGGGATAGGGAACATTCAGTACTTC
cdr3_aa: CSARVPGIGNIQYF

d_call: TRBD2
v_call: TRBV20-1
clone_size: -
j_call: TRBJ2-5
cdr3_nt: TGCAGTGCCCAACCCCCGGGACTAGCGGCCCAAGAGACCCAGTACTTC
cdr3_aa: CSAQPPGLAAQETQYF

d_call: -
v_call: TRBV18
clone_size: few
j_call: TRBJ2-3
cdr3_nt: TGTGCCAGCTCACCACCGTACGGCACAGATACGCAGTATTTT
cdr3_aa: CASSPPYGTDTQYF

d_call: TRBD1
v_call: TRBV7-6
clone_size: -
j_call: TRBJ2-3
cdr3_nt: TGTGCCAGCAGCCACGGACGGGACAGCAGCACAGATACGCAGTATTTT
cdr3_aa: CASSHGRDSSTDTQYF

d_call: TRBD2
v_call: TRBV7-2
clone_size: -
j_call: TRBJ2-7
cdr3_nt: TGTGCCAGCAGCTTGTACGGGAGGGACTACGAGCAGTACTTC
cdr3_aa: CASSLYGRDYEQYF

d_call: TRBD1
v_call: TRBV28
clone_size: -
j_call: TRBJ1-5
cdr3_nt: TGTGCCAGCAGTTTTTACAGGGGGCGAGGAGCTCAGCCCCAGCATTTT
cdr3_aa: CASSFYRGRGAQPQHF

d_call: -
v_call: TRBV29-1
clone_size: -
j_call: TRBJ1-1
cdr3_nt: TGCAGCGCTGCTTGGGACTATGAAGCTTTCTTT
cdr3_aa: CSAAWDYEAFF

d_call: -
v_call: TRBV25-1
clone_size: -
j_call: TRBJ1-1
cdr3_nt: TGTGCCAGCAGCCAGGGGACACAGACTGAAGCTTTCTTT
cdr3_aa: CASSQGTQTEAFF

d_call: -
v_call: TRBV15
clone_size: few
j_call: TRBJ1-4
cdr3_nt: TGTGCCACCAGCAAGGTAGCCGAAAAACTGTTTTTT
cdr3_aa: CATSKVAEKLFF

d_call: TRBD2
v_call: TRBV12-3/TRBV12-4
clone_size: -
j_call: TRBJ2-3
cdr3_nt: TGTGCCAGCACCTGGGGGACTAGACCAGATACGCAGTATTTT
cdr3_aa: CASTWGTRPDTQYF

d_call: TRBD2
v_call: TRBV6-1
clone_size: -
j_call: TRBJ2-1
cdr3_nt: TGTGCCAGCAGTGATTGGACAGGGATCGGACTAGCGGGAGTCGAGCAGTTCTTC
cdr3_aa: CASSDWTGIGLAGVEQFF

d_call: -
v_call: TRBV12-3/TRBV12-4
clone_size: many
j_call: TRBJ2-7
cdr3_nt: TGTGCCAGCAGCTTAGTCGCAGGGGCGTCCTACGAGCAGTACTTC
cdr3_aa: CASSLVAGASYEQYF

d_call: TRBD2
v_call: TRBV14
clone_size: -
j_call: TRBJ2-3
cdr3_nt: TGTGCCAGCAGCCAAGATAGGACTAGCGGGGTGGATACGCAGTATTTT
cdr3_aa: CASSQDRTSGVDTQYF

d_call: -
v_call: TRBV12-3/TRBV12-4
clone_size: -
j_call: TRBJ2-4
cdr3_nt: TGTGCCAGCAGTCCGACTGCCAAAAACATTCAGTACTTC
cdr3_aa: CASSPTAKNIQYF